This T cell receptor (beta chain) was observed in a study of shared clonotypes between healthy human individuals. Several immunoSEQ plates received, in even portions, the genomic DNA of each subset. For sorted subsets, approximately 180 ng DNA per replicate equaled 30,000 or so T cell genomes. The repertoire was sequenced with immunoSEQ multiplex PCR; TCRdb's copy has only in-frame clones and lacks some. The sample lists some 1,900,000 clones; over 85% were seen once. J gave up 7 bases and V 4 bases, and 2 bases lay outside the gene matches. The CDR3 extends over 15 amino acids. Germline assignment: CDR1 MDHEN and CDR2 SYDVKM. This clone was recorded only once. Terminally differentiated effector memory CD45RA+ cells were left out of the naive CD8 fraction, which was CD45RO-negative and positively selected for CCR7.

The receptor's source is a man aged 18 to 29 in good health. The rearrangement uses TRBV28 and TRBJ2-2, with TRBD2 matching over 14 bases. Sequenced: naive CD8+ T cells sorted from blood. CDR3 sequence (DNA): TGTGCCAGCAGTTGGGGACTAGCGGGGGACGGGGAGCTGTTTTTT. Protein product: CASSWGLAGDGELFF.